These 15 T cell receptor beta chains came from one sample sequenced in a study of T-cell reconstitution after alpha-beta-depleted transplantation in children. Molecular barcoding with unique molecular identifiers was used for the TCRbeta library. Using its own MiXCR run on the PCR reads, TCRdb lists one record per CDR3 protein. The data show 280,000 or so distinct CDR3 sequences, around a tenth seen once. The sample here was peripheral blood, taken 180 days after TCRalphabeta/CD19-depleted stem cell transplant. The source of these receptors is a male patient aged 2-10 years who had a stem cell transplant for chronic granulomatous disease, so the T cells may come from the graft donor.

This clonotype was counted ten times or more. The rearrangement uses TRBV7-6 and TRBJ2-3; a possible D gene is TRBD1 (6 bases). Trimming removed 1 base at V and 4 bases at J, with 15 bases between. This CDR3 is built from 16 residues. CDR1 and CDR2 from the germline V gene are SGHVS and FNYEAQ. DNA of the CDR3: TGTGCCAGCAGCTTAGTTACGCCATGGGGGCCAGATACGCAGTATTTT. It translates to CASSLVTPWGPDTQYF.

This clonotype was seen a few times. This may stem from a read error, because a much larger clone lies one nucleotide away. V and J are TRBV5-5 and TRBJ1-2; the D is unclear. Germline V gene sequence: CDR1 SGHKS, CDR2 YYEKEE (reference sequence). The CDR3 length is 12 residues. The CDR3 sequence is CASSLDSHGDTF. In nucleotides, the CDR3 is TGTGCCAGCAGCTTGGACAGCCATGGCGACACCTTC.

The rearrangement links TRBV7-9 to TRBJ2-1; 7 nucleotides match TRBD1. Per germline, CDR1 SEHNR and CDR2 FQNEAQ (reference sequence). J gave up 8 bases and V 7 bases, and 17 bases lay outside the gene matches. This CDR3 is built from 16 residues. The CDR3 sequence: CASIPSRAAQGDEQFF. In DNA, the CDR3 is TGTGCCAGCATACCGTCAAGGGCAGCTCAGGGGGATGAGCAGTTCTTC.

Details on this clonotype: A much bigger clone sits one base away, suggesting this may be a read error. The chain uses TRBV6-1 and TRBJ2-6; D may be TRBD1 (5 bases). Germline V gene lookup returns CDR1 MNHNS and CDR2 SASEGT. This CDR3 has 17 residues. CDR3 sequence: CASSEDRRTSGATVLTF. The CDR3 bases are TGTGCCAGCAGTGAAGACAGGCGTACATCTGGGGCCACCGTCCTGACTTTC.

This clonotype was recorded many times. The rearrangement joins TRBV20-1 to TRBJ2-7; either TRBD1 or TRBD2 may supply D (5 bases each). V lost 3 bases and J lost 6, with 9 bases in between. This CDR3 region has 11 residues. The V gene's germline CDR1 is DFQATT and CDR2 SNEGSKA (reference sequence). The CDR3: CSASWDAEQYF. CDR3 DNA: TGCAGTGCTAGTTGGGACGCCGAGCAGTACTTC.

This clonotype was recorded many times. This chain links TRBV5-1 with TRBJ2-3; perhaps TRBD2 as D (6 bases). The CDR3 covers 18 residues. The germline V gene has CDR1 SGHRS and CDR2 YFSETQ. The ends were cut back, 4 bases at V and 4 bases at J, with 25 bases in the middle. The CDR3 spells CASSRLGGGTAAADTQYF. CDR3 DNA sequence: TGCGCCAGCAGCCGGCTGGGTGGCGGGACTGCGGCAGCAGATACGCAGTATTTT.

This clonotype was recorded only once. This may stem from a read error, because a much larger clone lies one nucleotide away. V gene TRBV2 combines with J gene TRBJ1-6, with a tentative D call TRBD1 (6 bases). Per the germline V gene, CDR1 is SNHLY and CDR2 is FYNNEI. CDR3 length equals 22 residues. This CDR3 reads CASSEVRTANLHGGSYNSPIHF. As DNA, the CDR3 is TGTGCCAGCAGTGAAGTGCGGACAGCAAACCTTCATGGGGGCTCCTATAATTCACCCATCCACTTT.

This clonotype was counted many times. The gene calls are TRBV12-3 or TRBV12-4 and TRBJ2-5, with D possibly TRBD2 on 6 matching bases. This CDR3 region has 14 residues. V lost 3 bases and J lost 6, with 14 bases in between. CDR3 DNA: TGTGCCAGCAGTTTTCGCCTAGCGTTACAGACCCAGTACTTC. Amino acids: CASSFRLALQTQYF.

In its sample, this clonotype was seen many times. J is TRBJ2-1 and V is TRBV3-1; 8 nucleotides align to TRBD2. There are 15 residues in the CDR3. The germline gives CDR1 LGHDT, CDR2 YNNKEL (reference sequence). V shed 4 bases, J shed 10 bases, and the junction held 12 bases outside the gene matches. This chain's CDR3 is CASSLSRAGVHEQFF. The CDR3 DNA reads as TGTGCCAGCAGCCTTTCAAGAGCGGGAGTACACGAGCAGTTCTTC.

In this sample, this clonotype turned up many times. The gene calls are TRBV20-1 and TRBJ2-7; 7 bases are a match to TRBD1. The J segment lost 3 bases and the V segment lost 6 bases, leaving 8 bases of the junction unmatched. The CDR3 spans 13 residues. CDR1 DFQATT and CDR2 SNEGSKA come from the germline V gene (reference sequence). CDR3 sequence reads: CSAGDSRNYEQYF. The CDR3 DNA is TGCAGTGCCGGGGACAGCCGGAACTACGAGCAGTACTTC.

This clonotype came up many times. This chain uses TRBV27 with TRBJ2-4; possible D gene TRBD2, 5 bases. Germline CDR1 is MNHEY and CDR2 is SMNVEV (reference sequence). V lost 4 bases, J lost 0 bases, and 7 bases lay in between. The CDR3 is 14 amino acids. The CDR3 nucleotides are TGTGCCAGCAGTTCTGCGGGAGCCAAAAACATTCAGTACTTC. Translating gives CASSSAGAKNIQYF.

This clonotype was picked up many times. The chain couples TRBV27 to TRBJ2-3, with 9 bases lining up with TRBD1. This CDR3 spans 14 amino acids. The V gene's germline CDR1 is MNHEY and CDR2 SMNVEV (reference sequence). Germline trimming cut 5 bases from V and 5 bases from J; bases unmatched to any gene: 5. CDR3 loop: CASSGQGYLDTQYF. DNA of the CDR3: TGTGCCAGCAGTGGACAGGGGTATTTAGATACGCAGTATTTT.

This clonotype was seen ten or more times. This chain uses TRBV28 with TRBJ2-5, with 7 nucleotides matching TRBD1. V was clipped by 2 bases and J by 5 bases; unmatched bases: 5. Germline V gives CDR1 MDHEN, CDR2 SYDVKM. This CDR3 has 14 residues. The CDR3 region is CASSLRTGRETQYF. CDR3 DNA sequence: TGTGCCAGCAGTTTACGGACAGGTCGGGAGACCCAGTACTTC.

This clonotype was detected many times. The chain couples TRBV27 to TRBJ2-5, with D possibly being TRBD1 or TRBD2 (5 bases each). This CDR3 region has 15 residues. Trimming left V 3 bases short and J 5 bases short, with 16 bases between. The V gene's germline CDR1 is MNHEY and CDR2 SMNVEV (reference sequence). The chain's CDR3 is CASSLQPRGRETQYF. The CDR3 DNA is TGTGCCAGCAGTTTGCAACCACGGGGCAGGGAGACCCAGTACTTC.

This rearrangement joins TRBV6-2 or TRBV6-3 to TRBJ2-1; the D gene is possibly TRBD1 (6 bases). The germline V and J ends were trimmed by 7 bases and 7 bases, with 14 bases remaining between them. Germline-derived CDR1 and CDR2 are MNHEY and SVGEGT. The CDR3 runs 13 residues. Here the CDR3 reads CASNPRGWNEQFF. CDR3 DNA sequence: TGTGCCAGCAACCCCAGGGGTTGGAATGAGCAGTTCTTC.